These T cell receptor beta chains were read from a single sample in a study of blood T cells in healthy people across ages. MiXCR was run by TCRdb on the 5' RACE reads, yielding one entry per CDR3 protein. Of over 950,000 distinct CDR3 sequences in the sample, 30% to 40% are singletons; the top ten hold roughly 13%. The sequencing sample was made of blood. These TCRs come from a man aged 18 to 35 in good health. The CDR3 runs from the conserved cysteine through the conserved F or W. D genes are given only for firm matches. Rows may omit the clone size; those that give it use once, few, many or a size class.

V: TRBV4-1; J: TRBJ2-3; D: .; size: .; DNA: TGCGCCAGCAGTCTCGGACCAGAAAACGCAGATACGCAGTATTTT; CDR3: CASSLGPENADTQYF
V: TRBV6-2/TRBV6-3; J: TRBJ2-1; D: .; size: .; DNA: TGTGCCAGCAGCCCCGCGGTACTATCCTACAATGAGCAGTTCTTC; CDR3: CASSPAVLSYNEQFF
V: TRBV20-1; J: TRBJ2-7; D: TRBD1; size: .; DNA: TGCAGTGCTAGAGAAGGACAGGGTGCCAACGAGCAGTACTTC; CDR3: CSAREGQGANEQYF
V: TRBV27; J: TRBJ1-2; D: .; size: .; DNA: TGTGCCAGCAGTTCGAGGGATGCCCTCCGCTCCTATGGCTACACCTTC; CDR3: CASSSRDALRSYGYTF
V: TRBV29-1; J: TRBJ2-4; D: .; size: .; DNA: TGCAGCGCCCGAGAAGGGACCGGGGACCCCCAAAACATTCAGTACTTC; CDR3: CSAREGTGDPQNIQYF
V: TRBV3-1; J: TRBJ1-2; D: .; size: many; DNA: TGTGCCAGCAGCCAAATGTCCGGCTCGACTGACGGCTACACCTTC; CDR3: CASSQMSGSTDGYTF
V: TRBV6-5; J: TRBJ1-1; D: .; size: .; DNA: TGTGCCAGCAGCCACTCTGGGAGGGAAGCTTTCTTT; CDR3: CASSHSGREAFF
V: TRBV28; J: TRBJ1-2; D: TRBD1; size: few; DNA: TGTGCCAGCAGTTCCCCCGGGACAGGGACCTACACCTTC; CDR3: CASSSPGTGTYTF
V: TRBV4-2; J: TRBJ2-1; D: .; size: .; DNA: TGTGCCAGCAGCCAAGAGCTAACGGGGGCCAATGAGCAGTTCTTC; CDR3: CASSQELTGANEQFF
V: TRBV6-5; J: TRBJ2-3; D: .; size: .; DNA: TGTGCCAGCAGTTACTCGTTGATTACGTCGGGTACAGATACGCAGTATTTT; CDR3: CASSYSLITSGTDTQYF
V: TRBV15; J: TRBJ2-7; D: .; size: .; DNA: TGTGCCACCAGCAGAGATAATAGCTACAATGAGCAGTACTTC; CDR3: CATSRDNSYNEQYF
V: TRBV6-5; J: TRBJ2-2; D: .; size: .; DNA: TGTGCCAGCAAAGGCCAGAATTTGGCGGGGGAGCTGTTTTTT; CDR3: CASKGQNLAGELFF
V: TRBV6-2/TRBV6-3; J: TRBJ1-5; D: .; size: .; DNA: TGTGCCAGCAGTTACCTACAGGCCGTATACAATCAGCCCCAGCATTTT; CDR3: CASSYLQAVYNQPQHF
V: TRBV29-1; J: TRBJ1-1; D: .; size: few; DNA: TGCAGCGCAGCCGGGGCTCTAGGGAACACTGAAGCTTTCTTT; CDR3: CSAAGALGNTEAFF
V: TRBV7-9; J: TRBJ2-7; D: TRBD1; size: few; DNA: TGTGCCAGCAGCTTACTGCGACCGGGACAGGACATCTACGAGCAGTACTTC; CDR3: CASSLLRPGQDIYEQYF
V: TRBV29-1; J: TRBJ1-2; D: .; size: few; DNA: TGCAGCGTTGATCACGTAGCCGGGGGCTATGGCTACACCTTC; CDR3: CSVDHVAGGYGYTF
V: TRBV7-3; J: TRBJ2-3; D: .; size: .; DNA: TGTGCCAGCAGCTTAAGAGGGCCTAGCACAGATGCGCAGTATTTT; CDR3: CASSLRGPSTDAQYF
V: TRBV7-9; J: TRBJ1-6; D: .; size: .; DNA: TGTGCCAGCAGCTTAGACGACACGAGCTCCTATAATTCACCCCTCCACTTT; CDR3: CASSLDDTSSYNSPLHF
V: TRBV11-2; J: TRBJ1-3; D: .; size: .; DNA: TGTGCCAGCAGCCCCCGCAATGGAAACACCATATATTTT; CDR3: CASSPRNGNTIYF
V: TRBV9; J: TRBJ2-1; D: .; size: few; DNA: TGTGCCAGCAGCGTAGAGCTAGCCTCGGGTGAGCAGTTCTTC; CDR3: CASSVELASGEQFF
V: TRBV10-3; J: TRBJ2-1; D: .; size: few; DNA: TGTGCCATCAGTGAGTCGAAAGGGAAAAAGGAGCAGTTCTTC; CDR3: CAISESKGKKEQFF
V: TRBV2; J: TRBJ2-1; D: .; size: .; DNA: TGTGCCAGCAGTGAAGCGCTTCAAGGGGGTGCCTACAATGAGCAGTTCTTC; CDR3: CASSEALQGGAYNEQFF
V: TRBV15; J: TRBJ1-1; D: .; size: .; DNA: TGTGCCACCAGCTTTGGGTCTGAAGCTTTCTTT; CDR3: CATSFGSEAFF
V: TRBV25-1; J: TRBJ2-1; D: TRBD2; size: few; DNA: TGTGCCAGCAGTGGACTAGCGGGGGGGTCAAATGAGCAGTTCTTC; CDR3: CASSGLAGGSNEQFF
V: TRBV20-1; J: TRBJ2-3; D: .; size: few; DNA: TGCAGCAAACAGGTCACAGATACGCAGTATTTT; CDR3: CSKQVTDTQYF
V: TRBV6-5; J: TRBJ1-1; D: TRBD1; size: .; DNA: TGTGCCAGCAGAGGGGCAGGGGGCTTTACTGAAGCTTTCTTT; CDR3: CASRGAGGFTEAFF
V: TRBV20-1; J: TRBJ1-2; D: .; size: .; DNA: TGCAGTGCTAGGGGGGACGGGTACTATGGCTACACCTTC; CDR3: CSARGDGYYGYTF
V: TRBV12-3/TRBV12-4; J: TRBJ1-2; D: TRBD1; size: many; DNA: TGTGCCAGCAGTCCTGGGACAGCGGATGGCTACACCTTC; CDR3: CASSPGTADGYTF
V: TRBV10-3; J: TRBJ2-5; D: TRBD2; size: .; DNA: TGTGCCATCAAGCCTAGCGGGGGGTCTGAGACCCAGTACTTC; CDR3: CAIKPSGGSETQYF
V: TRBV3-1; J: TRBJ2-2; D: .; size: .; DNA: TGTGCCAGCAGCCAAGCGGGATTTAAACAATTGTCCGGGGAGCTGTTTTTT; CDR3: CASSQAGFKQLSGELFF
V: TRBV3-1; J: TRBJ2-1; D: .; size: few; DNA: TGTGCCAGCAGCCAAGATCTAGGGGGTTATGAGCAGTTCTTC; CDR3: CASSQDLGGYEQFF
V: TRBV12-3/TRBV12-4; J: TRBJ2-3; D: .; size: many; DNA: TGTGCCAGCAGCTTTCGTATCACAGATACGCAGTATTTT; CDR3: CASSFRITDTQYF
V: TRBV29-1; J: TRBJ2-1; D: TRBD1; size: many; DNA: TGCTGCGGACAGGGGAATGAGCAGTTCTTC; CDR3: CCGQGNEQFF
V: TRBV10-3; J: TRBJ2-1; D: TRBD2; size: few; DNA: TGTGCCATCAGTGTTCGTAGCGGGGTAATGAATGAGCAGTTCTTC; CDR3: CAISVRSGVMNEQFF
V: TRBV7-2; J: TRBJ2-5; D: .; size: few; DNA: TGTGCCAGCAGCTTATCAGGCGGGAATTACCAAGAGACCCAGTACTTC; CDR3: CASSLSGGNYQETQYF
V: TRBV12-3/TRBV12-4; J: TRBJ2-5; D: .; size: .; DNA: TGTGCCAGCAGTTTCCTCGGGGTTCCCGAGACCCAGTACTTC; CDR3: CASSFLGVPETQYF
V: TRBV2; J: TRBJ2-1; D: .; size: .; DNA: TGTGCCAGCAGACACAGGGCCCCCCCCTACAATGAGCAGTTCTTC; CDR3: CASRHRAPPYNEQFF
V: TRBV29-1; J: TRBJ2-1; D: .; size: .; DNA: TGCAGCGTTCGAGGGGATGAGCAGTTCTTC; CDR3: CSVRGDEQFF
V: TRBV2; J: TRBJ1-1; D: .; size: .; DNA: TGTGCCAGCAGTGAAGAAGAGGGGATGAACACTGAAGCTTTCTTT; CDR3: CASSEEEGMNTEAFF
V: TRBV20-1; J: TRBJ1-5; D: .; size: .; DNA: TGCAGTGCTACGGGGGTCCGTAATCAGCCCCAGCATTTT; CDR3: CSATGVRNQPQHF
V: TRBV6-5; J: TRBJ2-7; D: TRBD1; size: many; DNA: TGTGCCAGCAGTTACCGCGACAGGGGCAACTACGAGCAGTACTTC; CDR3: CASSYRDRGNYEQYF
V: TRBV24-1; J: TRBJ2-3; D: TRBD2; size: few; DNA: TGTGCCACCCGGGACTACACAGATACGCAGTATTTT; CDR3: CATRDYTDTQYF
V: TRBV29-1; J: TRBJ1-1; D: .; size: .; DNA: TGCAGCGTTGAGAGACACCCGAACACTGAAGCTTTCTTT; CDR3: CSVERHPNTEAFF
V: TRBV20-1; J: TRBJ2-3; D: .; size: .; DNA: TGCAGTGCAGAACGGGACAGCACAGATACGCAGTATTTT; CDR3: CSAERDSTDTQYF
V: TRBV7-2; J: TRBJ1-4; D: TRBD1; size: .; DNA: TGTGCCAGCAGCTTATCGGGACAGGGAGGTGAAAAACTGTTTTTT; CDR3: CASSLSGQGGEKLFF
V: TRBV2; J: TRBJ2-3; D: TRBD1; size: .; DNA: TGTGCCAGCAGTGCCAACAGGGGCTCCACAGATACGCAGTATTTT; CDR3: CASSANRGSTDTQYF
V: TRBV5-5; J: TRBJ2-7; D: .; size: .; DNA: TGTGCCAGCAGCTTGAATGTAGAAGGAGGCGAGCAGTACTTC; CDR3: CASSLNVEGGEQYF
V: TRBV7-9; J: TRBJ1-4; D: .; size: .; DNA: TGTGCCAGCAGCTTGGGAAATGGCGTCTCAAATGAAAAACTGTTTTTT; CDR3: CASSLGNGVSNEKLFF
V: TRBV7-2; J: TRBJ2-2; D: TRBD1; size: .; DNA: TGTGCCAGCAGCTACCGGACAGGGACGGTCGGGGAGCTGTTTTTT; CDR3: CASSYRTGTVGELFF
V: TRBV7-9; J: TRBJ1-2; D: .; size: .; DNA: TGTGCCAGCAGCTCCGGCCCCGGACAGTTAGCTAACTATGGCTACACCTTC; CDR3: CASSSGPGQLANYGYTF
V: TRBV20-1; J: TRBJ2-1; D: TRBD1; size: few; DNA: TGCAGTGCTCACATAAGACAGGGGCACCTCTACAATGAGCAGTTCTTC; CDR3: CSAHIRQGHLYNEQFF
V: TRBV4-3; J: TRBJ1-1; D: .; size: .; DNA: TGCGCCAGCAGCCACCTAACTCAGGGGAACACTGAAGCTTTCTTT; CDR3: CASSHLTQGNTEAFF
V: TRBV20-1; J: TRBJ2-3; D: .; size: once; DNA: TGCAGTGCTAGAGATCCGGCGAGCGGGCACCCCACAGATACGCAGTATTTT; CDR3: CSARDPASGHPTDTQYF